Presented here are 22 T cell receptor beta chains from one specimen sequenced in a study of control samples from healthy donors and cancer patients (dated by TCRdb to 2020 to 2022). The library relied on the immunoSEQ multiplex PCR assay. TCRdb mirrors the immuneACCESS table, restricted to in-frame sequences. Some clones are absent from its copies; in checked studies, under half trace to an unresolved V gene, and the reason for the others is unknown. The sample table holds about 130,000 clones, of which roughly 84% were seen once. Around 2% of the sample is held by the ten biggest clonotypes. Sequencing used blood. The receptor set was obtained from a man aged 18 to 30 in good health.

This clone was seen a single time. The chain is built from TRBV7-9 and TRBJ2-7; D not resolved. Germline CDR1 reads SEHNR; CDR2 reads FQNEAQ (reference sequence). V was pared by 4 bases and J by 0 bases, with 22 bases between. CDR3 size: 18 residues. CDR3 DNA sequence: TGTGCCAGCAGCTCCCCGAGGTATCGAACGAGGAGCTCCTACGAGCAGTACTTC. It codes for CASSSPRYRTRSSYEQYF.

The J gene is TRBJ2-1, the V gene TRBV7-9, with 8 bases fitting TRBD2. Germline lookup yields CDR1 SEHNR and CDR2 FQNEAQ (reference sequence). CDR3 size: 16 residues. The junction had 12 bases not matched to a gene; V was cut back by 6 bases and J by 5 bases. The CDR3 spells CASRLTLAELHNEQFF. CDR3 in DNA: TGTGCCAGCAGGCTAACACTAGCGGAGCTCCACAATGAGCAGTTCTTC. Full variable domain (remainder filled in from reference TRBV7-9 and TRBJ2-1): DTGVSQNPRHKITKRGQNVTFRCDPISEHNRLYWYRQTLGQGPEFLTYFQNEAQLEKSRLLSDRFSAERPKGSFSTLEIQRTEQGDSAMYLCASRLTLAELHNEQFFGPGTRLTVL.

Written as DNA, the CDR3 is TGTGCCAGCGAGGTGACTAATGAAAAACTGTTTTTT. Protein sequence: CASEVTNEKLFF. This sequence joins TRBV2 and TRBJ1-4, with D unresolved. The CDR3 is 12 residues long. The germline V and J ends were trimmed by 8 bases and 2 bases, with 6 bases remaining between them. The germline CDR1 and CDR2 sequences are SNHLY and FYNNEI.

This chain links TRBV5-6 with TRBJ1-1; D ambiguous. The length of the CDR3 is 18 residues. With 3 bases removed from V and 1 base from J, the gap between germline ends came to 22 bases. The germline gives CDR1 SGHDT, CDR2 YYEEEE. CDR3 bases: TGTGCCAGCAGCTCCGGGGAACCGGTAAGGGCAGGGAACACTGAAGCTTTCTTT. This gives the protein CASSSGEPVRAGNTEAFF.

This clone was seen a few times. V and J are TRBV2 and TRBJ1-4; 8 nucleotides align to TRBD1. The CDR3 has 15 amino acids. Per the germline V gene, CDR1 is SNHLY and CDR2 is FYNNEI. V lost 7 bases to trimming and J lost 3 bases; unmatched junction nucleotides: 7. CDR3 residues: CASKRDRGPNEKLFF. The CDR3 region has the DNA TGTGCCAGCAAGAGAGACAGGGGTCCTAATGAAAAACTGTTTTTT.

The genes are TRBV11-3 and TRBJ2-7, with 7 nucleotides matching TRBD1. Germline CDR1 SGHNT, CDR2 YENEEA. V dropped 5 bases and J dropped 5; count of bases not matched to a gene: 9. The CDR3 is 14 amino acids. The CDR3 protein is CASSIRTGVDEQYF. The CDR3 DNA reads as TGTGCCAGCAGCATAAGGACAGGCGTGGACGAGCAGTACTTC.

The genes are TRBV24-1 and TRBJ2-1; 8 nucleotides agree with TRBD2. The CDR3 consists of 19 residues. Germline CDR1 is KGHDR and CDR2 is SFDVKD. The V segment lost 0 bases and the J segment 6 bases; nucleotides outside the gene matches: 15. The CDR3 DNA follows: TGTGCCACCAGTGATTTGCCAGCCTTGGGCCTAGCGGGTTTCAATGAGCAGTTCTTC. Its protein is CATSDLPALGLAGFNEQFF.

The chain employs TRBV28 and TRBJ1-1, with D maybe TRBD1 (6 bases). Trimming removed 7 bases from V and 1 base from J, with 16 bases in between. The CDR3 is 15 residues long. Germline V gene data show CDR1 as MDHEN and CDR2 as SYDVKM. The CDR3 coding sequence is TGTGCCAGCACCAGAGGGGGGGCCGGGAACACTGAAGCTTTCTTT. It is translated as CASTRGGAGNTEAFF.

V is TRBV7-3 and J is TRBJ2-1; 9 bases align to TRBD2. V lost 3 bases, J lost 6 bases, and 3 bases stayed unmatched. The CDR3 contains 14 residues. Germline V lookup: CDR1 SGHTA, CDR2 FQGTGA. CDR3 DNA sequence: TGTGCCAGCAGCTTCGGACTAGCGCCCAATGAGCAGTTCTTC. Its translation: CASSFGLAPNEQFF.

The rearrangement links TRBV19 to TRBJ1-1; the D gene is possibly TRBD1 (6 bases). Germline V gene sequence: CDR1 LNHDA, CDR2 SQIVND (reference sequence). Between the trimmed V and J ends, which lost 1 base and 4 bases, there was a span of 19 bases. The CDR3 is 17 residues long. The CDR3 region has the DNA TGTGCCAGTAGTATAGCCATCCTACAGGGAGGGGGCACTGAAGCTTTCTTT. Its protein is CASSIAILQGGGTEAFF.

The V gene is TRBV19, the J gene TRBJ1-4; D is unclear. Germline V gene sequence: CDR1 LNHDA, CDR2 SQIVND (reference sequence). Trimming took 2 bases from V and 8 from J, leaving 6 bases between them. The length of the CDR3 is 12 residues. The CDR3 here is CASSIWGEKLFF. Here the CDR3 DNA reads TGTGCCAGTAGTATATGGGGAGAAAAACTGTTTTTT.

This clone showed up just a few times. The chain couples TRBV5-5 to TRBJ2-5; 8 positions match TRBD2. The ends lost 1 base at V and 5 bases at J; junction bases unmatched: 13. The CDR3 is made up of 17 amino acids. CDR1 and CDR2 (germline): SGHKS, YYEKEE (reference sequence). CDR3 in DNA: TGTGCCAGCAGCTTGCTCGCGGGAGGCCCCGGTAGGGAGACCCAGTACTTC. Amino acids: CASSLLAGGPGRETQYF.

This chain connects TRBV3-1 (or the pseudogene TRBV3-2) to TRBJ1-2, with 7 bases that match TRBD1. Per the germline V gene, CDR1 is LGHDT and CDR2 is YNNKEL (reference sequence). The junction had 10 bases not matched to a gene; V was cut back by 2 bases and J by 4 bases. The CDR3 totals 16 residues. As DNA, the CDR3 is TGTGCCAGCAGCCAACAAGGGGGCGGAAAGTCCTATGGCTACACCTTC. Translating it yields CASSQQGGGKSYGYTF.

V gene TRBV6-5 combines with J gene TRBJ2-2; the match to TRBD2 covers 7 bases. The CDR3 is 14 residues long. Losses at the gene ends were 7 bases for V and 1 base for J; bases not matched to a gene: 3. The germline V gene encodes CDR1 MNHEY and CDR2 SVGAGI. CDR3 residues: CASKRGGNTGELFF. DNA of the CDR3: TGTGCCAGCAAGCGGGGTGGGAACACCGGGGAGCTGTTTTTT.

V and J are TRBV6-5 and TRBJ1-1; TRBD1 agrees at 8 bases. CDR3 length equals 13 residues. CDR1 is MNHEY, CDR2 SVGAGI, per germline. V shed 2 bases and J 11 bases; nucleotides not matched to a gene: 7. This chain's CDR3 is CASSYGTGIVAFF. CDR3 bases: TGTGCCAGCAGTTACGGGACAGGCATCGTGGCTTTCTTT.

This clone was counted only a few times. The sample holds other DNA sequences that translate to the same CDR3. This chain joins TRBV9 and TRBJ1-4, with TRBD1 as a possible D gene (6 bases). Germline assignment: CDR1 SGDLS and CDR2 YYNGEE. Trimming left V 3 bases short and J 2 bases short, with 8 bases between. CDR3 length equals 14 residues. CDR3 DNA: TGTGCCAGCAGCGCCCAGGGGACTAATGAAAAACTGTTTTTT. Translation gives CASSAQGTNEKLFF.

The V call is TRBV27, the J call TRBJ2-1; 7 nucleotides match TRBD2. This CDR3 contains 15 residues. V lost 7 bases and J lost 0; bases outside the gene matches: 6. The germline V gene encodes CDR1 MNHEY and CDR2 SMNVEV (reference sequence). DNA for the CDR3: TGTGCCAGCACGTACCGACTAGCCTCCTACAATGAGCAGTTCTTC. Its protein product is CASTYRLASYNEQFF.

This chain links TRBV27 with TRBJ2-7; D might be TRBD2 (6 bases). Germline CDR1 MNHEY, CDR2 SMNVEV (reference sequence). Trimming stripped 11 bases from V and 3 bases from J, with 14 bases between. CDR3 size: 12 residues. The CDR3 nucleotides read TGTGCCGTCGGGCAGGGAGGCTACGAGCAGTACTTC. Translating it yields CAVGQGGYEQYF.

This clone was recorded a few times. The rearrangement joins TRBV28 to TRBJ1-3; 10 bases align to TRBD1. Per germline, CDR1 MDHEN and CDR2 SYDVKM. This CDR3 is 15 amino acids long. J lost 3 bases, V lost 7 bases, and 6 bases had no gene match. CDR3 nucleotide sequence: TGTGCCAGCACCAAGACAGGGGGCTTTGGAAACACCATATATTTT. Amino acid sequence: CASTKTGGFGNTIYF.

V and J are TRBV15 and TRBJ2-7, with D unclear. The V gene lost 7 bases and the J gene lost 0 bases, with 7 bases spanning the gap. Per germline, CDR1 LNHNV and CDR2 YYDKDF (reference sequence). The length of the CDR3 is 12 residues. Here the CDR3 reads CATKEDSYEQYF. The CDR3 DNA reads TGTGCCACCAAAGAGGACTCCTACGAGCAGTACTTC.

This rearrangement joins TRBV2 to TRBJ1-6, with D unclear. The CDR3 runs 13 residues. Germline assignment: CDR1 SNHLY and CDR2 FYNNEI. Trimming removed 3 bases from V and 10 bases from J, with 10 bases in between. The CDR3, as DNA: TGTGCCAGCAGTGACCAGTCCGGGTCACCCCTCCACTTT. Protein product: CASSDQSGSPLHF.

This clone was observed a few times. The CDR3 DNA is TGTGCCAGCTCACCCATATGGGGACCCAACGCGAACACCGGGGAGCTGTTTTTT. Its protein is CASSPIWGPNANTGELFF. V and J are TRBV18 and TRBJ2-2, with D perhaps being TRBD1 or TRBD2 (5 bases each). Germline V gene lookup returns CDR1 KGHSH and CDR2 LQKENI. The CDR3 totals 18 residues. V was pared by 3 bases and J by 0 bases, with 17 bases between.